These 11 T cell receptor beta chains were sequenced from one sample in a study of OX40 agonist ivuxolimab in advanced cancers. TCRdb's table, derived via immunoSEQ multiplex PCR, lists solely in-frame clones and lacks some. The sample carries 80,000 or so clones, roughly 87% recorded once. Sample: CD4+ or CD8+ T cells sorted from blood, taken in a trial of the OX40 agonist ivuxolimab. Source of these receptors: an adult with an advanced solid tumor such as melanoma, head and neck, liver or kidney cancer.

This clone appeared a single time. This chain uses TRBV5-6 with TRBJ2-7; 8 bases are shared with TRBD2. V trimming: 1 base; J trimming: 5 bases; junction bases outside the gene matches: 8. Germline CDR1 and CDR2: SGHDT and YYEEEE. The CDR3 runs 15 residues. CDR3 loop: CASSLSGGPVDEQYF. As DNA, the CDR3 is TGTGCCAGCAGCTTGTCGGGAGGGCCTGTCGACGAGCAGTACTTC.

The chain employs TRBV7-2 and TRBJ2-2; a weak D match, TRBD2 (6 bases). Germline V gene lookup returns CDR1 SGHTA and CDR2 FQGNSA. The CDR3 is made up of 14 amino acids. The ends were cut back, 1 base at V and 7 bases at J, with 10 bases in the middle. The CDR3 sequence is CASSLGGTYGELFF. For the CDR3, the DNA is TGTGCCAGCAGCTTAGGGGGGACTTACGGGGAGCTGTTTTTT.

V and J are TRBV5-6 and TRBJ2-3; tentative D call: TRBD2 (6 bases). The germline V gene encodes CDR1 SGHDT and CDR2 YYEEEE. This CDR3 region has 13 residues. V lost 1 base, J lost 6 bases, and 9 bases lay in between. The CDR3 spells CASSLPSDDTQYF. CDR3 nucleotide sequence: TGTGCCAGCAGCTTGCCTAGCGACGATACGCAGTATTTT.

The CDR3 DNA reads as TGCGCCAGCAGCCAAGAGCGTGGGGCGGACTATGGCTACACCTTC. Its translation is CASSQERGADYGYTF. The chain uses TRBV4-1 and TRBJ1-2; D might be TRBD1 (5 bases). Trimming removed 0 bases at V and 3 bases at J, with 11 bases between. The CDR3 loop spans 15 amino acids. Germline CDR1 reads MGHRA; CDR2 reads YSYEKL.

This rearrangement joins TRBV28 to TRBJ2-7; D not resolved. The germline V and J ends were trimmed by 4 bases and 6 bases, with 7 bases remaining between them. This CDR3 has 11 amino acids. Germline CDR1 and CDR2: MDHEN and SYDVKM. CDR3 sequence (DNA): TGTGCCAGCAGTTCCCGGAGCGAGCAGTACTTC. This sequence encodes CASSSRSEQYF. The full variable domain, with the rest looked up from reference TRBV28 and TRBJ2-7, is DVKVTQSSRYLVKRTGEKVFLECVQDMDHENMFWYRQDPGLGLRLIYFSYDVKMKEKGDIPEGYSVSREKKERFSLILESASTNQTSMYLCASSSRSEQYFGPGTRLTVT.

This chain joins TRBV7-2 and TRBJ2-7; TRBD2 might be the D (6 bases). Looked up from germline, CDR1 is SGHTA and CDR2 is FQGNSA. Trimming cost V 5 bases and J 2 bases, with 13 bases left between them. The CDR3 runs to 14 residues. The CDR3 nucleotides read TGTGCCAGCAGCGAGGGACTCCCGCCCTACGAGCAGTACTTC. This codes for CASSEGLPPYEQYF.

The V gene is TRBV5-6, the J gene TRBJ2-7, with 10 bases lining up with TRBD1. This CDR3 has 15 amino acids. CDR1 SGHDT and CDR2 YYEEEE come from the germline V gene. Trimming removed 4 bases from V and 3 bases from J; junction bases left unmatched: 7. Here the CDR3 reads CASSPDRGIYYEQYF. For the CDR3, the DNA is TGTGCCAGCAGCCCGGACAGGGGGATTTACTACGAGCAGTACTTC. The full variable domain, its missing parts supplied by reference TRBV5-6 and TRBJ2-7, is DAGVTQSPTHLIKTRGQQVTLRCSPKSGHDTVSWYQQALGQGPQFIFQYYEEEERQRGNFPDRFSGHQFPNYSSELNVNALLLGDSALYLCASSPDRGIYYEQYFGPGTRLTVT.

This clone was detected a few times. V is TRBV5-4 and J is TRBJ2-5; the D is unclear. V lost 1 base, J lost 5 bases, and 9 bases lay in between. CDR1 and CDR2 (germline): SGHNT, YYREEE (reference sequence). The CDR3 covers 13 residues. CDR3 bases: TGTGCCAGCAGCTTGTTTCTTCTCGAGACCCAGTACTTC. It yields the protein CASSLFLLETQYF.

This sequence joins TRBV4-2 and TRBJ2-5; TRBD2 might be the D (7 bases). Germline CDR1 is LGHNA and CDR2 is YNFKEQ. V lost 4 bases, J lost 5 bases, and 14 bases lay in between. There are 14 residues in the CDR3. The CDR3 DNA is TGTGCCAGCAGCCCGGGGGGCGTTGCGGAGACCCAGTACTTC. As protein: CASSPGGVAETQYF.

The V call is TRBV7-6, the J call TRBJ2-7; D is undetermined. This CDR3 has 13 residues. The V gene lost 5 bases and the J gene lost 2 bases, with 10 bases spanning the gap. From germline, CDR1 is SGHVS and CDR2 FNYEAQ. The CDR3 spells CASSLQKAYEQYF. CDR3 DNA: TGTGCCAGCAGCCTACAAAAGGCCTACGAGCAGTACTTC.

This clone has a handful of counts. V and J are TRBV7-8 and TRBJ2-1; the D is unclear. Germline CDR1 reads SGHVS; CDR2 reads FQNEAQ. Trimming took 0 bases from V and 6 from J, leaving 9 bases between them. The length of the CDR3 is 14 residues. The DNA for the CDR3 is TGTGCCAGCAGCTTAGCTCTTACCTCCAATGAGCAGTTCTTC. Translating it yields CASSLALTSNEQFF.